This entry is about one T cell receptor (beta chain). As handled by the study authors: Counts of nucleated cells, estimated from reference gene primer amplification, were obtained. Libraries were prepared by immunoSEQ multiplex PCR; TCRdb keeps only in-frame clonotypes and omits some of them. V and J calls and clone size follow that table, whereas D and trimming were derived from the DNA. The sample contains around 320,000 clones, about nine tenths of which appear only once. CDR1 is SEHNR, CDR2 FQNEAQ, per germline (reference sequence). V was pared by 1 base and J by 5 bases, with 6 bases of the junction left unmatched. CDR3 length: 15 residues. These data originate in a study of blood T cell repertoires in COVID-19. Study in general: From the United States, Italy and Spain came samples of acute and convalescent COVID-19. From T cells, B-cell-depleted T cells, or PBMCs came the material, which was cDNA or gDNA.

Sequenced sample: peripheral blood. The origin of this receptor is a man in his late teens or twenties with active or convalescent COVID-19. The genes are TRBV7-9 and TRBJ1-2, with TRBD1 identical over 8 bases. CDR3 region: CASSLGQGKQYGYTF. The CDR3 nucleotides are TGTGCCAGCAGCTTAGGACAGGGGAAACAATATGGCTACACCTTC.